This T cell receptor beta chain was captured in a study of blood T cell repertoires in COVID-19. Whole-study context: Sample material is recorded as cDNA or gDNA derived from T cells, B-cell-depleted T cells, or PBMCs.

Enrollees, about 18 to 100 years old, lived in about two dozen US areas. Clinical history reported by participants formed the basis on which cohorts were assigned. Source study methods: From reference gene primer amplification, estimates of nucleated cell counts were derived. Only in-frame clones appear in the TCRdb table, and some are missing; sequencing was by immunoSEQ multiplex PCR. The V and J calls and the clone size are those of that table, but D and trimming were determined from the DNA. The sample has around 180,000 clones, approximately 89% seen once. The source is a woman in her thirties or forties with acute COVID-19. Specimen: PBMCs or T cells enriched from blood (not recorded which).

The CDR3 loop is CAWGAGAEAFF. CDR3 nucleotide sequence: TGTGCCTGGGGGGCGGGGGCTGAAGCTTTCTTT. The chain links TRBV30 to TRBJ1-1; D perhaps matches TRBD1 (5 bases). The CDR3 has 11 amino acids. Deletions cut 5 bases from V and 6 bases from J, with 10 bases between. Germline V gene data show CDR1 as GTSNPN and CDR2 as SVGIG (reference sequence).